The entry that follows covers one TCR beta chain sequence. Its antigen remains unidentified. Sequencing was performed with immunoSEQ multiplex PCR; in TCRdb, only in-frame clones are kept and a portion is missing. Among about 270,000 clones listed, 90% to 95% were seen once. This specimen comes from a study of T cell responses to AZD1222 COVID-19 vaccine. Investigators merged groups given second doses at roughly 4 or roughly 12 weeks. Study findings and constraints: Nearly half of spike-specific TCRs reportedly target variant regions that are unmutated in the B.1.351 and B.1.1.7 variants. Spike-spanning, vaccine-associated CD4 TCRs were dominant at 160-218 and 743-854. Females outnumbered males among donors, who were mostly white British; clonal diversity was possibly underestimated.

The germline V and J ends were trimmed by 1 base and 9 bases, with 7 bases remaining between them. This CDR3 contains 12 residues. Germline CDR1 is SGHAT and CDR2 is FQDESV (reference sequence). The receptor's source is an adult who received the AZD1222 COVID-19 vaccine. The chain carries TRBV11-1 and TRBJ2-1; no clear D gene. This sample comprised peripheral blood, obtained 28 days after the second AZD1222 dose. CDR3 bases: TGTGCCAGCAGCTTAGTGCGGAGTGAGCAGTTCTTC. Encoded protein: CASSLVRSEQFF.